Shown below are 7 T cell receptor beta chains from a single sample sequenced in a study of shared clonotypes between healthy human individuals. Profiling relied on immunoSEQ multiplex PCR, and the TCRdb table lists in-frame clones only, not all of them. The table lists roughly 500,000 clones, around 73% of them singletons. Sequenced material: PBMCs. These receptors were collected from a woman in her forties in good health. Some clones in this sample may be carry-over from other donors' samples.

The chain employs TRBV9 and TRBJ2-7; 12 nucleotides line up with TRBD2. The V gene's germline CDR1 is SGDLS and CDR2 YYNGEE. Trimming cost V 4 bases and J 6 bases; bases outside gene matches: 5. This CDR3 contains 14 residues. As DNA, the CDR3 is TGTGCCAGCAGCCGGACTAGCGGGGCGGGCGAGCAGTACTTC. It codes for CASSRTSGAGEQYF.

The rearrangement joins TRBV28 to TRBJ1-3; D is possibly TRBD1 (6 bases). This CDR3 has 16 amino acids. Looked up from germline, CDR1 is MDHEN and CDR2 is SYDVKM. The ends were cut back, 5 bases at V and 0 bases at J, with 14 bases in the middle. This CDR3 reads CASSLLGGSSGNTIYF. CDR3 nucleotides: TGTGCCAGCAGTCTTCTAGGGGGGAGCTCTGGAAACACCATATATTTT.

This clone has just a few counts. This rearrangement joins TRBV2 to TRBJ2-5; D unresolved. The DNA end lines up better with TRBJ2-7; the J call may be wrong. The CDR3 has 12 residues. Per germline, CDR1 SNHLY and CDR2 FYNNEI. The CDR3 is CASSETDYEQYF. CDR3 in DNA: TGTGCCAGCAGTGAGACCGACTACGAGCAGTACTTC.

V and J are TRBV7-6 and TRBJ2-1, with TRBD2 identical over 7 bases. This CDR3 region has 13 residues. Trimming at V came to 4 bases and at J to 10 bases, leaving 7 bases not matched to a gene. Germline V gene sequence: CDR1 SGHVS, CDR2 FNYEAQ. In DNA form, the CDR3 reads TGTGCCAGCAGCTCTACTAGCGTTGGGGAGCAGTTCTTC. Protein: CASSSTSVGEQFF. Full variable domain (outside the CDR3, taken from reference TRBV7-6 and TRBJ2-1): GAGVSQSPRYKVTKRGQDVALRCDPISGHVSLYWYRQALGQGPEFLTYFNYEAQQDKSGLPNDRFSAERPEGSISTLTIQRTEQRDSAMYRCASSSTSVGEQFFGPGTRLTVL.

This clone was detected only once. V and J are TRBV19 and TRBJ2-3; D possibly corresponds to TRBD1 (6 bases). The V gene lost 3 bases and the J gene lost 4 bases, with 14 bases spanning the gap. The CDR3 runs 15 residues. The germline V gene has CDR1 LNHDA and CDR2 SQIVND (reference sequence). In DNA, the CDR3 is TGTGCCAGTAGTATGCTGCAGGGGTCCCCAGATACGCAGTATTTT. This gives the protein CASSMLQGSPDTQYF.

The rearrangement joins TRBV6-5 to TRBJ2-5; D remains ambiguous. The better agreement between TRBJ2-7 and the DNA end casts doubt on the J call. This CDR3 has 13 residues. The germline V gene encodes CDR1 MNHEY and CDR2 SVGAGI. Written as DNA, the CDR3 is TGTGCCAGCAGCCCCCACTCGGACGGCGAGCAGTACTTC. It translates to CASSPHSDGEQYF.

This chain uses TRBV5-4 with TRBJ1-2; a weak D match, TRBD1 (6 bases). Germline V gives CDR1 SGHNT, CDR2 YYREEE (reference sequence). V was clipped by 3 bases and J by 6 bases, with 18 bases between them. The CDR3 has 15 amino acids. The CDR3 DNA follows: TGTGCCAGCAGCTCCCTACAGGGCCTAAGGGATGGCTACACCTTC. It is translated as CASSSLQGLRDGYTF.